This T cell receptor beta chain originates from a study of T cell repertoires in cytomegalovirus infection. Study context: Public signatures in TCR beta pointed to CMV infection and matching HLA type.

TCRdb passed the reads through MiXCR, listing each CDR3 protein once. The data show 400,000 or so distinct CDR3 sequences, approximately 31% seen once. The CDR3 has 16 amino acids. Germline CDR1 ENHRY, CDR2 SYGVKD. The germline V and J ends were trimmed by 0 bases and 5 bases, with 16 bases remaining between them. A word on this clonotype: As yet, its antigen is unknown.

Study-wide findings and caveats: HLA-C-restricted, CMV-specific TCR beta clonotypes were dominant ex vivo. Carriage of CMV together with the relevant HLA was identifiable through cumulative public TCR beta family frequency.

Material: PBMCs. The clonotype was recovered from a human donor in good health (CMV status not recorded). Some clones in this sample may be carry-over from other donors' samples. The rearrangement links TRBV10-3 to TRBJ2-5; a possible D gene is TRBD1 (6 bases). The CDR3 here is CAISESNRETGETQYF. Here the CDR3 DNA reads TGTGCCATCAGTGAGTCGAACAGGGAGACTGGGGAGACCCAGTACTTC.